The rows below give T cell receptor beta chains drawn from one sample of a study of response to subunit inactivated influenza vaccine. In TCRdb, the RT-PCR reads were re-called with MiXCR into one record per CDR3 protein. The sample has roughly 500,000 distinct CDR3 sequences, 25% seen once; the top ten hold approximately 2%. Here the sequenced sample was CD4+ T cells sorted from PBMCs, taken around 5 days after vaccination. The source is a man aged 45-60 years who received an inactivated influenza vaccine. The CDR3 runs from the conserved cysteine through the conserved F or W. The order of the fields is V gene, J gene, CDR3 protein.

TRBV9	TRBJ2-7	CASSQGVSTSTPYEQYF
TRBV10-3	TRBJ1-5	CAIRASREDQPQHF
TRBV11-1	TRBJ2-2	CASSQGLRHGELFF
TRBV5-1	TRBJ2-1	CASTRQVLSNEQFF
TRBV3-1	TRBJ2-3	CASSQSMTDTQYF
TRBV27	TRBJ2-7	CASSPLAGDFEQYF
TRBV27	TRBJ2-1	CASSLSRLGTYNEQFF
TRBV2	TRBJ2-7	CASTRSGSGSYEQYF
TRBV3-1	TRBJ2-7	CASSPPGFEQYF
TRBV6-2/TRBV6-3	TRBJ1-5	CASGETRQNNQPQHF
TRBV5-1	TRBJ2-7	CASSSELFNEQYF
TRBV7-2	TRBJ2-3	CASSLARHTSTDTQYF
TRBV5-6	TRBJ2-3	CASSPTTSGWGGDTQYF
TRBV12-3/TRBV12-4	TRBJ2-1	CSSSLVNEQFF
TRBV7-9	TRBJ2-1	CASSPSGSAYNEQFF
TRBV6-2/TRBV6-3	TRBJ2-1	CATNGVSPYNEQFF
TRBV25-1	TRBJ1-4	CASSDNRGGSEKLFF
TRBV11-2	TRBJ2-3	CASSADRADTQYF
TRBV5-1	TRBJ2-7	CASSRDRAVYEQYF
TRBV10-3	TRBJ2-7	CATCEQGRYEQYF
TRBV3-1	TRBJ2-7	CASSQGGSGSYF
TRBV29-1	TRBJ2-2	CSAAPGQGGRTGELFF
TRBV28	TRBJ2-7	CASSFGRGPYEQYF
TRBV3-1	TRBJ1-2	CASSQGILGYTF
TRBV9	TRBJ2-3	CASGWGQGSTDTQYF
TRBV15	TRBJ2-3	CATQKFRGAGGTDTQYF
TRBV7-2	TRBJ2-7	CASSLSLADYEQYF
TRBV29-1	TRBJ2-3	CSARLGVGTDTQYF
TRBV5-1	TRBJ1-1	CASSLGGVHTEAFF
TRBV10-3	TRBJ1-6	CAIRADRSSPLHF
TRBV12-3/TRBV12-4	TRBJ2-1	CASSSPGQGNRQFF
TRBV14	TRBJ2-5	CASSQVGGPYQETQYF
TRBV6-5	TRBJ1-2	CASSYSRGIGGYTF
TRBV12-3/TRBV12-4	TRBJ1-2	CASRVGGRDRAYGYTF
TRBV20-1	TRBJ2-1	CSARDTGTANQQFF
TRBV5-4	TRBJ1-6	CASSRDASSYNSPLHF
TRBV3-1	TRBJ1-2	CASSPTPWRVGYGYTF
TRBV6-5	TRBJ1-2	CASSSLQAVGGYGYTF
TRBV6-2/TRBV6-3	TRBJ2-2	CASSVIGELFF
TRBV3-1	TRBJ2-5	CASSQNTGGRTQYF
TRBV7-8	TRBJ2-7	CASSPVASGPYEQYF
TRBV3-1	TRBJ2-3	CASSQARPDREDTQYF
TRBV10-3	TRBJ1-4	CAISEPYNEKLFF
TRBV12-3/TRBV12-4	TRBJ2-5	CASNTERGAQETQYF
TRBV20-1	TRBJ2-1	CSGASGTSLEQFF
TRBV5-5	TRBJ2-2	CASSLPGHNTGELFF
TRBV20-1	TRBJ1-4	CSARPGHWDEKLFF
TRBV7-2	TRBJ2-3	CAVSGWAADTQYF
TRBV9	TRBJ2-2	CASSVVTGELFF